This T cell receptor beta chain was sequenced for a study of blood T cells in healthy people across ages. Study-wide findings and caveats: Per million T cells, the diversity of TCR beta decreased roughly linearly as age advanced.

On this clonotype: Antigen specificity is unknown.

The CDR3 is made up of 16 amino acids. After removal of 3 bases from V and 2 bases from J, the junction contained 5 bases not matched to a gene. CDR1 is SGDLS and CDR2 is YYNGEE in the germline V gene. Each donor gave 9.5 to 10 milliliters of peripheral blood. Each sample yielded at least 6 million isolated PBMCs. For the second PCR, which ran for roughly 6 to 12 cycles, a sample-barcoded 5' primer and a J-beta primer mix were used. From the 5' RACE reads, TCRdb called clonotypes with MiXCR, one entry per CDR3 protein. The table includes approximately 400,000 distinct CDR3 sequences, roughly half detected once.

This chain links TRBV9 with TRBJ2-7, with 13 bases fitting TRBD2. The receptor was derived from a man in his fifties or sixties in good health. The specimen sequenced was blood. The CDR3 bases are TGTGCCAGCAGCGGGGGACTAGCGGGAACGGCCTACGAGCAGTACTTC. Its translation is CASSGGLAGTAYEQYF.